Listed here are 5 T cell receptor beta chains from one sample, sequenced in a study of shared clonotypes between healthy human individuals. The method was immunoSEQ multiplex PCR; TCRdb's version includes in-frame clones alone and lacks a portion of them. The sample carries over a million clones, roughly 96% recorded once. Sequencing input: naive CD4+ T cells sorted from blood. As for subset: CD45RA+ positively selected. These receptors were taken from a man aged 30 to 39 in good health.

The rearrangement uses TRBV9 and TRBJ1-2; D is perhaps TRBD1 (6 bases). Trimming stripped 4 bases from V and 1 base from J, with 11 bases between. The CDR3 totals 14 residues. Germline CDR1 is SGDLS and CDR2 is YYNGEE. The CDR3 is CASSSGGGNYGYTF. In DNA, the CDR3 is TGTGCCAGCAGCTCGGGGGGCGGTAACTATGGCTACACCTTC.

V is TRBV19 and J is TRBJ2-7, with a possible D match to TRBD2 (5 bases). CDR3 length: 16 residues. V was shortened by 3 bases and J by 2 bases, with 17 bases between the two germline ends. The germline V gene has CDR1 LNHDA and CDR2 SQIVND (reference sequence). As DNA, the CDR3 is TGTGCCAGTAGTATCCTATTCGGAGACTACCCCTACGAGCAGTACTTC. Translation gives CASSILFGDYPYEQYF. The entire variable domain, with the rest obtained from reference TRBV19 and TRBJ2-7, is as follows: DGGITQSPKYLFRKEGQNVTLSCEQNLNHDAMYWYRQDPGQGLRLIYYSQIVNDFQKGDIAEGYSVSREKKESFPLTVTSAQKNPTAFYLCASSILFGDYPYEQYFGPGTRLTVT.

The chain uses TRBV9 and TRBJ1-4; D is undetermined. The germline gives CDR1 SGDLS, CDR2 YYNGEE. The CDR3 is 15 amino acids. V lost 0 bases and J 6 bases, leaving 12 bases between the germline ends. This CDR3 reads CASSVGPSPYEKLFF. The CDR3 region has the DNA TGTGCCAGCAGCGTAGGGCCTAGTCCTTATGAAAAACTGTTTTTT.

This rearrangement joins TRBV7-2 to TRBJ2-5; perhaps TRBD2 as D (5 bases). Trimming left V 4 bases short and J 4 bases short, with 16 bases between. The CDR3 sequence is 15 residues long. Per germline, CDR1 SGHTA and CDR2 FQGNSA. DNA for the CDR3: TGTGCCAGCAGCTCGTCGGGGTTGGGATTAGAGACCCAGTACTTC. It yields the protein CASSSSGLGLETQYF.

J is TRBJ2-7 and V is TRBV19, with TRBD2 identical over 13 bases. This CDR3 has 19 amino acids. With V trimmed by 3 bases and J by 4 bases, 15 bases remained unmatched. Germline CDR1 LNHDA, CDR2 SQIVND (reference sequence). This CDR3 reads CASSIGPGLAGERRYEQYF. CDR3 in DNA: TGTGCCAGTAGTATTGGACCCGGACTAGCGGGAGAAAGGAGGTACGAGCAGTACTTC. The complete variable domain, with remaining parts taken from reference TRBV19 and TRBJ2-7, reads DGGITQSPKYLFRKEGQNVTLSCEQNLNHDAMYWYRQDPGQGLRLIYYSQIVNDFQKGDIAEGYSVSREKKESFPLTVTSAQKNPTAFYLCASSIGPGLAGERRYEQYFGPGTRLTVT.